The present T cell receptor beta chain was sequenced within a study of T cell responses to AZD1222 COVID-19 vaccine. Study results and limitations: Clonal diversity was possibly underestimated; the donors were predominantly white British and more often female.

On this clone: The antigen is undetermined.

Trimming took off 0 bases at V and 8 bases at J, with 11 bases between the two ends. The germline V gene encodes CDR1 SGHAT and CDR2 FQNNGV. This CDR3 comprises 14 residues. The data were produced by immunoSEQ multiplex PCR, yet TCRdb's version contains in-frame clones alone and is incomplete. Of around 120,000 clones detected, approximately 83% appear once; the ten largest clones hold roughly 1.6%. The sample here was peripheral blood, taken on day 0 of AZD1222 vaccination. The V and J genes are TRBV11-2 and TRBJ2-1; D is unresolved. The TCR sequence derives from an adult in good health. The DNA of the CDR3 is TGTGCCAGCAGCTTAGATAGGAGAGAGGATGAGCAGTTCTTC. Translating gives CASSLDRREDEQFF.